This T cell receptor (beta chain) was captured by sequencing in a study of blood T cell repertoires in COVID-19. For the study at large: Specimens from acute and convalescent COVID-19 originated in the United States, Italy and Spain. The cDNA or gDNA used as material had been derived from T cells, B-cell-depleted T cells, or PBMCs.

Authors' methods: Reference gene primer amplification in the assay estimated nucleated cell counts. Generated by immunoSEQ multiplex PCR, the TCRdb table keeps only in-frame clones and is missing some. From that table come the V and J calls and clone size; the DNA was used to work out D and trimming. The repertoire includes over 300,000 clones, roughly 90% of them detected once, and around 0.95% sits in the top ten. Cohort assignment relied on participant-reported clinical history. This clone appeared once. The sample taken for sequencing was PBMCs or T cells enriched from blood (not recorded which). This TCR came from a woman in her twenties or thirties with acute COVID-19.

Written as DNA, the CDR3 is TGTGCCAGCAGCTTAGTGTACAGGGTGAACACTGAAGCTTTCTTT. Translated: CASSLVYRVNTEAFF. The rearrangement joins TRBV7-9 to TRBJ1-1; TRBD1 might be the D (6 bases). V shed 1 base and J shed 0 bases, with 9 bases lying between them. Germline V lookup: CDR1 SEHNR, CDR2 FQNEAQ (reference sequence). CDR3 length: 15 amino acids.